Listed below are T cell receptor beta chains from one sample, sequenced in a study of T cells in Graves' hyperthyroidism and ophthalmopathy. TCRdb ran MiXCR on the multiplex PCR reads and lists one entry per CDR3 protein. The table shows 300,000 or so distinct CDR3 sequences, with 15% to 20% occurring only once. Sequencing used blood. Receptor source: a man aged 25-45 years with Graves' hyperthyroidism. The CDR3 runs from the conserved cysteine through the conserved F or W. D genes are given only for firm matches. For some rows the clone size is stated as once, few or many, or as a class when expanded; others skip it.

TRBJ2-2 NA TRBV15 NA TGTGCCACCAGCAGTCTCGCGGCCGGGGAGCTGTTTTTT CATSSLAAGELFF
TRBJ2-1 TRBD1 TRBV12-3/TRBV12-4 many TGTGCCAGCAGTACCGGGGACAGACAAAAAGCAGGTTATGAGCAGTTCTTC CASSTGDRQKAGYEQFF
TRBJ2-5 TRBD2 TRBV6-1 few TGTGCCAGCAGTAACCTTCTAGCGGGGGCAGAGACCCAGTACTTC CASSNLLAGAETQYF
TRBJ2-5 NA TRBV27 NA TGTGCCAGCAGTTTGAGGGGGGGCGGAGAGACCCAGTACTTC CASSLRGGGETQYF
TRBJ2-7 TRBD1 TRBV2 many TGTGCCAGCAGTGGGGACAGGGGGAACTCCTACGAGCAGTACTTC CASSGDRGNSYEQYF
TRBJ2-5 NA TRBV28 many TGTGCCAGCAGTTCTGGGGGGGGGCGCGGGCAAGAGACCCAGTACTTC CASSSGGGRGQETQYF
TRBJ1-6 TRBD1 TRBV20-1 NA TGCAGTGCTAGAGACCATGACAGGGGAGGGGATCATTCACCCCTCCACTTT CSARDHDRGGDHSPLHF
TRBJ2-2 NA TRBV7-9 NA TGTGCCAGCAGACACGGGTCCCCCGAAAGGGCCGGGGAGCTGTTTTTT CASRHGSPERAGELFF
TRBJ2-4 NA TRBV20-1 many TGCAGTGCTCGAAGCGAAGCCAAAAACATTCAGTACTTC CSARSEAKNIQYF
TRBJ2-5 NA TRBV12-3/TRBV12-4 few TGTGCCAGCAGTCAGCTGGGAGAGACCCAGTACTTC CASSQLGETQYF
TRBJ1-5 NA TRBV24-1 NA TGTGCCACCTCTGGACAGAACAATCAGCCCCAGCATTTT CATSGQNNQPQHF
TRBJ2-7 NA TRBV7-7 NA TGTGCTAGCAGCTTAGACGGTAGGACCCCTGCCGAGCAGTACTTC CASSLDGRTPAEQYF
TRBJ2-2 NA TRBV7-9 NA TGTGCCAGCAGCCCTCGCGGAGGGGTGAACACCGGGGAGCTGTTTTTT CASSPRGGVNTGELFF
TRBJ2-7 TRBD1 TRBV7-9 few TGTGCCAGCAGCCCGTCGATGGCCGACAGGGGAGCCTACGAGCAGTACTTC CASSPSMADRGAYEQYF
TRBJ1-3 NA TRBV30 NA TGTGCCTGGAGTCCCCATGGAAACACCATATATTTT CAWSPHGNTIYF
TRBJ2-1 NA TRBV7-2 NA TGTGCCAGCAAAGGGAGTAGCTCCTACAATGAGCAGTTCTTC CASKGSSSYNEQFF
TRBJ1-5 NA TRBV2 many TGTGCCAGCAGTTTCTTGGATCAGCCCCAGCATTTT CASSFLDQPQHF
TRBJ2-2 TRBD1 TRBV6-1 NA TGTGCCACGATGGGACAGACCCATGCTAGAACGAACACCGGGGAGCTGTTTTTT CATMGQTHARTNTGELFF